A selection of T cell receptor beta chains follows, all from one sample in a study of cytomegalovirus exposure and HLA in healthy donors. Measured with immunoSEQ multiplex PCR; TCRdb has only the in-frame clones, and not every one. Of some 240,000 clones in the sample, around 85% were seen once. Input material: PBMCs. The receptors shown here come from a woman aged 30 to 39 in good health and CMV-seropositive. Each CDR3 is given with its conserved first and last residue. Fields, in order: CDR3 length, V gene, CDR3 protein.

length: 14
V: TRBV10-2
CDR3: CASSEMGGSETQYF

length: 13
V: TRBV6-1
CDR3: CASSDRAGTEAFF

length: 14
V: TRBV7-9
CDR3: CASSSKTAAYEQYF

length: 14
V: TRBV6-1
CDR3: CASTLGRANTEAFF

length: 15
V: TRBV11-2
CDR3: CASSLSGEPTDTQYF

length: 15
V: TRBV7-3
CDR3: CASSLGGRNTGELFF

length: 14
V: TRBV6-1
CDR3: CASLPIVAYNEQFF

length: 13
V: TRBV27
CDR3: CASSSGGGYEQYF

length: 16
V: TRBV18
CDR3: CASSPPLAGGNNEQFF

length: 17
V: TRBV11-2
CDR3: CASSRLGTNIPTDTQYF

length: 17
V: TRBV19
CDR3: CASSKRGTSGSIYEQYF

length: 15
V: TRBV11-3
CDR3: CASSRRTGGNQPQHF

length: 15
V: TRBV27
CDR3: CASSSTSGMIDTQYF

length: 16
V: TRBV5-1
CDR3: CASSLGTGSETGELFF

length: 13
V: TRBV15
CDR3: CATSRGSAREQYF

length: 15
V: TRBV27
CDR3: CASSPLAGVYAEAFF

length: 16
V: TRBV5-6
CDR3: CASSLRRGRYQETQYF

length: 15
V: TRBV10-1
CDR3: CASSDPGQGYNEQFF

length: 14
V: TRBV7-8
CDR3: CASSVGLAKNIQYF

length: 15
V: TRBV5-1
CDR3: CASSLPPRGTDTQYF

length: 14
V: TRBV5-1
CDR3: CASSLLSSNTEAFF

length: 18
V: TRBV27
CDR3: CASSLSPSGGIYTGELFF

length: 14
V: TRBV30
CDR3: CAWSPRNLAEKLFF

length: 18
V: TRBV21-1
CDR3: CASSKAGQGTAGNQPQHF

length: 15
V: TRBV27
CDR3: CASCPEASSYNEQFF

length: 15
V: TRBV5-1
CDR3: CASSDDRAGNTEAFF

length: 14
V: TRBV30
CDR3: CAWSRSSGANVLTF

length: 19
V: TRBV11-2
CDR3: CASSVQGSGWLGAADTQYF

length: 17
V: TRBV9
CDR3: CASSVGGSGSLSNEQFF

length: 13
V: TRBV14
CDR3: CASSQDGTDTQYF

length: 16
V: TRBV25-1
CDR3: CASTEGGTGITDTQYF

length: 15
V: TRBV6-4
CDR3: CASSTGNSNTGELFF

length: 15
V: TRBV7-9
CDR3: CASSLGGGRAFEQFF

length: 14
V: TRBV6-5
CDR3: CASGARVINEKLFF

length: 15
V: TRBV6-1
CDR3: CASSEAKGRRAEAFF

length: 14
V: TRBV6-5
CDR3: CASSYSGPYNEQFF

length: 15
V: TRBV11-3
CDR3: CASSPSRTQTDTQYF

length: 14
V: TRBV6-1
CDR3: CASSERGQYTEAFF

length: 14
V: TRBV4-1
CDR3: CASSQVTQGTEAFF

length: 15
V: TRBV14
CDR3: CASSKLATSNTEAFF

length: 15
V: TRBV19
CDR3: CASSIRTAANYGYTF

length: 17
V: TRBV10-3
CDR3: CAISESRVGGLRREQFF

length: 16
V: TRBV4-1
CDR3: CASSQDGTSGNNEQFF

length: 13
V: TRBV7-2
CDR3: CASSLRVYNEQFF

length: 17
V: TRBV9
CDR3: CASSVGRTSGLQETQYF

length: 13
V: TRBV7-3
CDR3: CASSWTSGYEQYF

length: 13
V: TRBV2
CDR3: CASSDRLAGSQYF

length: 15
V: TRBV4-1
CDR3: CASSRAGGGEDEQYF

length: 14
V: TRBV2
CDR3: CASSILAGSDTQYF

length: 11
V: TRBV7-3
CDR3: CASSRDSEQFF

length: 13
V: TRBV5-1
CDR3: CASSLMLQETQYF

length: 14
V: TRBV7-9
CDR3: CASSQDRGLETQYF

length: 16
V: TRBV7-9
CDR3: CASSLDLAGGTGELFF

length: 15
V: TRBV27
CDR3: CASSSIAGGFYEQYF

length: 13
V: TRBV29-1
CDR3: CSVVRTGMEKLFF

length: 15
V: TRBV5-5
CDR3: CASTASGQGAKGQYF

length: 17
V: TRBV5-6
CDR3: CASSTPREGRGEVTQYF